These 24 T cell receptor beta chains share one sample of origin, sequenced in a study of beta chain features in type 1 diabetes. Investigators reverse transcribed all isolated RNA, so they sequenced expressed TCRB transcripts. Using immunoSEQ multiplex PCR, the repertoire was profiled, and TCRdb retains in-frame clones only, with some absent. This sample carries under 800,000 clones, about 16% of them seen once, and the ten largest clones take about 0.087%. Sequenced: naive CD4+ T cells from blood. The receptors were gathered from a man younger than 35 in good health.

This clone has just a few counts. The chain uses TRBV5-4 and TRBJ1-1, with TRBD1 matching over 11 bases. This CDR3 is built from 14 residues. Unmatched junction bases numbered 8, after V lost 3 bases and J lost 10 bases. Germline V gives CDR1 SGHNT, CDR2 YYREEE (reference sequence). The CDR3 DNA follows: TGTGCCAGCAGCTGGGGAGAAGGGACAGGGGGAGCTTTCTTT. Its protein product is CASSWGEGTGGAFF.

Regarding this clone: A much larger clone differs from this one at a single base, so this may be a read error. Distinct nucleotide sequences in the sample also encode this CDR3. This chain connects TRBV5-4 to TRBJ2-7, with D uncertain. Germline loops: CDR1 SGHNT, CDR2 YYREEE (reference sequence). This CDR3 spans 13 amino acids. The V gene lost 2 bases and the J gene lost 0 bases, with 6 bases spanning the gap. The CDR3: CASSLGVSYEQYF. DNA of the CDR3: TGTGCCAGCAGCTTAGGAGTCTCCTACGAGCAGTACTTC.

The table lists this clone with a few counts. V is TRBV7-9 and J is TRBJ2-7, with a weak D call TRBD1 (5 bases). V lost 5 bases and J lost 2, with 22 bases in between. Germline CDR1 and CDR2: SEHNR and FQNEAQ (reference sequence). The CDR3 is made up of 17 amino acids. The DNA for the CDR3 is TGTGCCAGCAGCCCAAACTTAGGTTTAGGGGATCCCTACGAGCAGTACTTC. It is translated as CASSPNLGLGDPYEQYF. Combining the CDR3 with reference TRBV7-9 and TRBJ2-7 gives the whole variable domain DTGVSQNPRHKITKRGQNVTFRCDPISEHNRLYWYRQTLGQGPEFLTYFQNEAQLEKSRLLSDRFSAERPKGSFSTLEIQRTEQGDSAMYLCASSPNLGLGDPYEQYFGPGTRLTVT.

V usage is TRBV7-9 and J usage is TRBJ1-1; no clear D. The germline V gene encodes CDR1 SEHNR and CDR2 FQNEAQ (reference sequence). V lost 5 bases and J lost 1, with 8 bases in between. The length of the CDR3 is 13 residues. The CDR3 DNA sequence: TGTGCCAGCAGCCGGGTAGGGAACACTGAAGCTTTCTTT. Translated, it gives CASSRVGNTEAFF.

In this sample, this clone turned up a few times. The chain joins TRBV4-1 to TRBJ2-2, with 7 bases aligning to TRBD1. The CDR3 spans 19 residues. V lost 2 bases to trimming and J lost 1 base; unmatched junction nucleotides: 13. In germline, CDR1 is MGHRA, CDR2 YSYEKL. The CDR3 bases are TGCGCCAGCAGCCAAAAGGCTGGACAGGTGTTTCTGAACACCGGGGAGCTGTTTTTT. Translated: CASSQKAGQVFLNTGELFF.

CDR3 residues: CASSQVKRQETQYF. Here the CDR3 DNA reads TGTGCCAGCAGCCAAGTAAAGCGGCAAGAGACCCAGTACTTC. The chain couples TRBV4-2 to TRBJ2-5; perhaps TRBD2 as D (5 bases). Germline CDR1 and CDR2: LGHNA and YNFKEQ. V dropped 1 base and J dropped 2 bases, with 8 bases sitting between them. The CDR3 is 14 residues long.

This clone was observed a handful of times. CDR3 DNA sequence: TGTGCCAGCAGTTACGACAGAAATCAGCCCCAGCATTTT. This translates into CASSYDRNQPQHF. The chain carries TRBV6-5 and TRBJ1-5; possible D gene TRBD1, 5 bases. Germline values: CDR1 MNHEY, CDR2 SVGAGI. V gave up 2 bases and J gave up 4 bases, with 6 bases separating them. The CDR3 totals 13 residues.

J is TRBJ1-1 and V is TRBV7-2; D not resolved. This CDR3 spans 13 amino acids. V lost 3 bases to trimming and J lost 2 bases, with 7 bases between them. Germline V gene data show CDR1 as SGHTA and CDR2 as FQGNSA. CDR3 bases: TGTGCCAGCAGCTTTATATCCAACACTGAAGCTTTCTTT. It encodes CASSFISNTEAFF.

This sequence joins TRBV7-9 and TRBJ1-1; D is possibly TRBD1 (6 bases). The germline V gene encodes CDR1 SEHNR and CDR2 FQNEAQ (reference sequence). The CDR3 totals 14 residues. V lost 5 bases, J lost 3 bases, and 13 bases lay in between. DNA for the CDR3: TGTGCCAGCAGCGCCGGGACAACGGACACTGAAGCTTTCTTT. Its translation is CASSAGTTDTEAFF. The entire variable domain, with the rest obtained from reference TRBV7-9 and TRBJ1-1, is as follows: DTGVSQNPRHKITKRGQNVTFRCDPISEHNRLYWYRQTLGQGPEFLTYFQNEAQLEKSRLLSDRFSAERPKGSFSTLEIQRTEQGDSAMYLCASSAGTTDTEAFFGQGTRLTVV.

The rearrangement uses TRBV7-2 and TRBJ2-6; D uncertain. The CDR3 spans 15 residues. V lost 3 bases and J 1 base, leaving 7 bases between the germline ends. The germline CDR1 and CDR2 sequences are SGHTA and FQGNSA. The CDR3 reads CASSFYGSGANVLTF. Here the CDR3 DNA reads TGTGCCAGCAGCTTCTATGGGTCTGGGGCCAACGTCCTGACTTTC.

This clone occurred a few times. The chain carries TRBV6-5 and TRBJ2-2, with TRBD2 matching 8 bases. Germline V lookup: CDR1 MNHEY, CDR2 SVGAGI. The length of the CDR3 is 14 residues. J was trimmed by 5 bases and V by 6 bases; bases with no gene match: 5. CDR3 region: CASRIAGRTGELFF. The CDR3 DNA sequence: TGTGCCAGCAGAATAGCGGGACGGACCGGGGAGCTGTTTTTT.

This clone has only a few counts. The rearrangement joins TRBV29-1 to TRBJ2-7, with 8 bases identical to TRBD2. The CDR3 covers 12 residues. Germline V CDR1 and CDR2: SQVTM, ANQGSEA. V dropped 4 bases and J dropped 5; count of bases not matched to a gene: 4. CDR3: CSVAGGVDEQYF. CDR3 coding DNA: TGCAGCGTTGCGGGGGGGGTCGACGAGCAGTACTTC.

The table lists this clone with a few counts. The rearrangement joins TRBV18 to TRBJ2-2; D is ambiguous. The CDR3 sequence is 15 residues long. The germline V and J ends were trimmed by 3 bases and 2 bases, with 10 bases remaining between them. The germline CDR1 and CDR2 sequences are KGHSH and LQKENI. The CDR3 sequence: CASSPYNTNTGELFF. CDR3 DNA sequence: TGTGCCAGCTCACCGTACAACACCAACACCGGGGAGCTGTTTTTT.

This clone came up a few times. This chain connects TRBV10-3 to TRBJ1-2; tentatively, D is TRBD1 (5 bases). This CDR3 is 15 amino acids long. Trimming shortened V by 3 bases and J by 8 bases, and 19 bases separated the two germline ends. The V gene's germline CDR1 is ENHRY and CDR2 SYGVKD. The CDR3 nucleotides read TGTGCCATCAGTGACACGATCCGGGACCGCGTGGGCTACACCTTC. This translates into CAISDTIRDRVGYTF.

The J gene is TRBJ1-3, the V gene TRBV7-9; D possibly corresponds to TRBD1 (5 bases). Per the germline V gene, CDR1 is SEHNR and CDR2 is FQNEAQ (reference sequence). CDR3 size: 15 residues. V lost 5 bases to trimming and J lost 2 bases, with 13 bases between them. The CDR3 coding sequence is TGTGCCAGCAGCCCGGGGTGGGGGACTGGAAACACCATATATTTT. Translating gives CASSPGWGTGNTIYF.

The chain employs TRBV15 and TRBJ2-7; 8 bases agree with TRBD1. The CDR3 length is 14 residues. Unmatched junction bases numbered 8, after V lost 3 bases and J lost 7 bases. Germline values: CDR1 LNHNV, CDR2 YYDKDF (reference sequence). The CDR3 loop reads CATSRGTGPREQYF. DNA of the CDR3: TGTGCCACCAGCAGGGGGACAGGTCCGCGAGAGCAGTACTTC.

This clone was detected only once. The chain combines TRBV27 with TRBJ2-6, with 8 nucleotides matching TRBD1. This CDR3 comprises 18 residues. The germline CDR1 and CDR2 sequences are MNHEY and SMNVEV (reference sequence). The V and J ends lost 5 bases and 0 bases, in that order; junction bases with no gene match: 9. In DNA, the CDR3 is TGTGCCAGCAGTCCCTACCGGGACAGGTTCTCTGGGGCCAACGTCCTGACTTTC. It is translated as CASSPYRDRFSGANVLTF.

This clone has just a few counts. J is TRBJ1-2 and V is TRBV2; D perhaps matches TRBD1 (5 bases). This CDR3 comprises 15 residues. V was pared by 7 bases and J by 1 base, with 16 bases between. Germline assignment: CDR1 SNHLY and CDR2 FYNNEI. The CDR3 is CASTSRWQGNYGYTF. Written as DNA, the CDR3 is TGTGCCAGCACTTCACGGTGGCAGGGTAACTATGGCTACACCTTC.

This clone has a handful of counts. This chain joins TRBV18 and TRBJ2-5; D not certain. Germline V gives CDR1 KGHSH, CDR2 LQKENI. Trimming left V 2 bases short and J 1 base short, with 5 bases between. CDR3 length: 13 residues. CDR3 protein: CASSPKGQETQYF. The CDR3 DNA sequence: TGTGCCAGCTCACCAAAGGGCCAAGAGACCCAGTACTTC.

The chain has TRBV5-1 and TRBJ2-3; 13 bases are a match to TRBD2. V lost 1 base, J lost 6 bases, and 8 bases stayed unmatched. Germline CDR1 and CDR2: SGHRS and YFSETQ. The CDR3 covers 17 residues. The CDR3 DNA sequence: TGCGCCAGCAGCTTGTTCGGACTAGCGGGGGCCGGGGATACGCAGTATTTT. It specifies CASSLFGLAGAGDTQYF.

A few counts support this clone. CDR3 DNA sequence: TGTGCCAGCAGCTTGCGGCTAGGTGGGGAGACCCAGTACTTC. Amino acid sequence: CASSLRLGGETQYF. The chain links TRBV5-4 to TRBJ2-5; no clear D gene. V gave up 1 base and J gave up 5 bases, with 12 bases separating them. The CDR3 is 14 residues long. Germline V lookup: CDR1 SGHNT, CDR2 YYREEE (reference sequence).

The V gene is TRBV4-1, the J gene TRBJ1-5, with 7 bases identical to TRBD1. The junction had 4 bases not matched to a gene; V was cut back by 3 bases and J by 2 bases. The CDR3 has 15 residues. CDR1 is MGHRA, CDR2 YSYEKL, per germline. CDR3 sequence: CASSHGTARNQPQHF. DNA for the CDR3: TGCGCCAGCAGCCACGGGACAGCGCGCAATCAGCCCCAGCATTTT.

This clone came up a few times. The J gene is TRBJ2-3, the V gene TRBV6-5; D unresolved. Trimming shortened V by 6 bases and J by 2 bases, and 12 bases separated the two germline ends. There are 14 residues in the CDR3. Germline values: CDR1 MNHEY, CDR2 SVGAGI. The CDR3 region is CASSIQRTTDTQYF. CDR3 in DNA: TGTGCCAGCAGCATACAGAGAACCACAGATACGCAGTATTTT.

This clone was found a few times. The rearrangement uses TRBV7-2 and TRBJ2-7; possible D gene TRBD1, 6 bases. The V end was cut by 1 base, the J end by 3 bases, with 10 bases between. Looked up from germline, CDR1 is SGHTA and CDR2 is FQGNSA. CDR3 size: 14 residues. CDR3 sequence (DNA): TGTGCCAGCAGCTTAGGACAGGTGTTCTACGAGCAGTACTTC. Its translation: CASSLGQVFYEQYF.